This T cell receptor beta chain appears in the sequencing data of a study of control samples from healthy donors and cancer patients. Clones were sequenced by immunoSEQ multiplex PCR, and TCRdb holds only the in-frame ones, with some missing. The table records 50,000 or so clones, 85% to 95% of them present only once. Per germline, CDR1 SGHTA and CDR2 FQGTGA. The ends lost 4 bases at V and 2 bases at J; junction bases unmatched: 3. The CDR3 spans 15 residues. What was sequenced was PBMCs. V and J are TRBV7-3 and TRBJ2-2; 8 bases fit TRBD1. This TCR was recovered from a woman aged 50 to 60 with head and neck cancer. CDR3 nucleotide sequence: TGTGCCAGCAGCTCCGGGACAGGCAACACCGGGGAGCTGTTTTTT. Amino acids: CASSSGTGNTGELFF.